This T cell receptor beta chain emerged from a study of blood T cells in healthy people across ages. Between the trimmed V and J ends, which lost 3 bases and 5 bases, there was a span of 17 bases. Germline loops: CDR1 MNHEY, CDR2 SMNVEV (reference sequence). CDR3 length: 15 residues. Primers used in a second PCR of about 7 to 12 cycles were a sample-barcoded 5' primer and a J-beta primer mix. TCRdb re-analysed the 5' RACE reads in MiXCR, keeping a single row per CDR3 protein. The sample yields 1,300,000 or so distinct CDR3 sequences, approximately 59% seen once. This TCR was recovered from a man younger than 35 in good health. The sample comprised blood. This chain connects TRBV27 to TRBJ2-7, with D perhaps TRBD1 or TRBD2 (7 bases each). The CDR3 DNA sequence: TGTGCCAGCAGTTTGGGAGGGACAGTCGGCCACGAGCAGTACTTC. Its translation: CASSLGGTVGHEQYF.